The 7 T cell receptor beta chains below all came from one sample that was sequenced in a study of response to subunit inactivated influenza vaccine. Using its own MiXCR run on the RT-PCR reads, TCRdb lists one record per CDR3 protein. The table records approximately 700,000 distinct CDR3 sequences, about 14% of them present only once. The source material was PBMCs from blood, sampled 14 to 15 days before vaccination. These receptors originate from a man over 45 who received an inactivated influenza vaccine.

This clonotype was counted a few times. This chain links TRBV5-1 with TRBJ2-3; D ambiguous. The V and J ends lost 0 bases and 2 bases respectively, with 10 bases between them. This CDR3 has 15 residues. CDR1 is SGHRS, CDR2 YFSETQ, per germline. CDR3 nucleotides: TGCGCCAGCAGCTTGGCCGCAGGATTCACAGATACGCAGTATTTT. Protein product: CASSLAAGFTDTQYF.

The chain joins TRBV5-1 to TRBJ2-3; TRBD2 might be the D (6 bases). V lost 4 bases, J lost 6 bases, and 15 bases lay in between. The germline CDR1 and CDR2 sequences are SGHRS and YFSETQ. CDR3 length equals 14 residues. DNA for the CDR3: TGCGCCAGCAGCACCGGGACTCTGACGGATACGCAGTATTTT. Translating gives CASSTGTLTDTQYF.

CDR3 coding DNA: TGTGCCAGCAGCACACTGCAGGGGCGGGACACCGGGGAGCTGTTTTTT. Translating it yields CASSTLQGRDTGELFF. The chain employs TRBV7-9 and TRBJ2-2; D perhaps matches TRBD1 (6 bases). Per germline, CDR1 SEHNR and CDR2 FQNEAQ (reference sequence). The CDR3 is made up of 16 amino acids. V gave up 5 bases and J gave up 3 bases, with 16 bases separating them.

V is TRBV28 and J is TRBJ2-1; D unresolved. The V and J ends lost 1 base and 0 bases respectively, with 7 bases between them. Germline CDR1 and CDR2: MDHEN and SYDVKM. The CDR3 loop spans 15 amino acids. This CDR3 is CASSLFVSSYNEQFF. The CDR3 DNA follows: TGTGCCAGCAGTTTATTCGTGAGCTCCTACAATGAGCAGTTCTTC.

For the CDR3, the DNA is TGTGCCAGCAGCCCAAACGTCGGTATCGAGACCCAGTACTTC. It specifies CASSPNVGIETQYF. The chain employs TRBV4-2 and TRBJ2-5; D call uncertain. This CDR3 is 14 amino acids long. V lost 4 bases, J lost 5 bases, and 14 bases lay in between. CDR1 and CDR2 from the germline V gene are LGHNA and YNFKEQ.

This clonotype occurred a few times. The V and J genes are TRBV20-1 and TRBJ1-5; no reliable D call. CDR1 is DFQATT, CDR2 SNEGSKA, per germline (reference sequence). CDR3 length: 14 residues. V was trimmed by 3 bases and J by 3 bases, leaving 12 bases between them. For the CDR3, the DNA is TGCAGTGCTAGTCCCGGAGGGCCCAATCAGCCCCAGCATTTT. Protein product: CSASPGGPNQPQHF.

This clonotype was detected many times. The genes are TRBV7-8 and TRBJ1-4, with TRBD1 matching over 7 bases. The CDR3 spans 16 residues. CDR1 SGHVS and CDR2 FQNEAQ come from the germline V gene. V lost 4 bases and J lost 5; bases outside the gene matches: 10. The chain's CDR3 is CASSSTATGRNEKLFF. The CDR3 bases are TGTGCCAGCAGCTCGACAGCGACAGGGAGGAATGAAAAACTGTTTTTT.